These 16 T cell receptor beta chains originate from one sample sequenced in a study of blood T cell repertoires in COVID-19. The repertoire was sequenced with immunoSEQ multiplex PCR; TCRdb's copy has only in-frame clones and lacks some. The top ten hold 9% to 15% of the sample, which has some 250,000 clones, 86% seen once. Input material: peripheral blood. Receptor source: a man at least 80 years old with acute or convalescent COVID-19.

V is TRBV5-1 and J is TRBJ2-1; 11 positions match TRBD2. The CDR3 consists of 16 residues. Trimming took 3 bases from V and 5 from J; bases not matched to a gene: 7. Per germline, CDR1 SGHRS and CDR2 YFSETQ. The CDR3 nucleotides are TGCGCCAGCAGCTCCTCGACTAGCGGGATAAACAATGAGCAGTTCTTC. Its translation is CASSSSTSGINNEQFF.

The chain has TRBV7-9 and TRBJ2-3; D might be TRBD1 (5 bases). Trimming left V 5 bases short and J 10 bases short, with 13 bases between. The CDR3 has 12 residues. Germline V gene lookup returns CDR1 SEHNR and CDR2 FQNEAQ (reference sequence). DNA of the CDR3: TGTGCCAGCAGCCCCCTCGACAGAGCGCAGTATTTT. This translates into CASSPLDRAQYF.

The rearrangement uses TRBV4-3 and TRBJ1-4; D unresolved. This CDR3 has 13 residues. Trimming cost V 3 bases and J 5 bases, with 7 bases left between them. The V gene's germline CDR1 is LGHNA and CDR2 YSLEER. The CDR3 here is CASSQGLNEKLFF. The CDR3 region has the DNA TGCGCCAGCAGCCAGGGCCTAAATGAAAAACTGTTTTTT.

V usage is TRBV6-5 and J usage is TRBJ2-7; D might be TRBD1 (6 bases). V was clipped by 6 bases and J by 7 bases, with 13 bases between them. This CDR3 has 12 residues. CDR1 is MNHEY and CDR2 is SVGAGI in the germline V gene. The CDR3 nucleotides are TGTGCCAGCAGGGCGAAAGGGGGTGAGCAGTACTTC. This encodes CASRAKGGEQYF.

The J gene is TRBJ1-2, the V gene TRBV7-3; TRBD1 matches 9 bases. V lost 5 bases to trimming and J lost 8 bases; unmatched junction nucleotides: 6. This CDR3 has 13 residues. Germline values: CDR1 SGHTA, CDR2 FQGTGA. This CDR3 is CASSRGQGKGYTF. Here the CDR3 DNA reads TGTGCCAGCAGCAGGGGACAGGGCAAGGGCTACACCTTC.

This clone was seen more than once but under ten times. This chain joins TRBV10-2 and TRBJ2-1; 8 nucleotides line up with TRBD2. J was trimmed by 0 bases and V by 5 bases; bases with no gene match: 6. This CDR3 region has 16 residues. Germline V gene sequence: CDR1 WSHSY, CDR2 SAAADI. Written as DNA, the CDR3 is TGCGCCAGCAGTAACCCGCGGGGGGTCTCCTACAATGAGCAGTTCTTC. The encoded protein is CASSNPRGVSYNEQFF.

This clone occurred once. The gene calls are TRBV7-6 and TRBJ2-7; 8 bases map to TRBD2. Germline V gives CDR1 SGHVS, CDR2 FNYEAQ. The trim removed 0 bases at V and 1 base at J, leaving 8 bases unmatched. The CDR3 runs 17 residues. CDR3 in amino acids: CASSLAPPSGSSYEQYF. The CDR3 DNA is TGTGCCAGCAGCTTAGCGCCCCCTAGCGGGTCATCCTACGAGCAGTACTTC. Complete variable domain (other parts from reference TRBV7-6 and TRBJ2-7): GAGVSQSPRYKVTKRGQDVALRCDPISGHVSLYWYRQALGQGPEFLTYFNYEAQQDKSGLPNDRFSAERPEGSISTLTIQRTEQRDSAMYRCASSLAPPSGSSYEQYFGPGTRLTVT.

This clone was observed a handful of times. This chain uses TRBV28 with TRBJ1-6; the match to TRBD1 covers 7 bases. This CDR3 has 14 residues. J lost 7 bases, V lost 7 bases, and 7 bases had no gene match. The germline V gene encodes CDR1 MDHEN and CDR2 SYDVKM. CDR3 loop: CASKTPGQNSPLHF. The CDR3 DNA reads TGTGCCAGCAAAACCCCGGGACAGAATTCACCCCTCCACTTT.

J is TRBJ2-1 and V is TRBV6-6; D might be TRBD2 (6 bases). V lost 1 base and J lost 0, with 7 bases in between. Germline V gives CDR1 MNHNY, CDR2 SVGAGI (reference sequence). The CDR3 has 15 residues. The CDR3 DNA reads as TGTGCCAGCAGTTACTTGGGGGGCTCCTACAATGAGCAGTTCTTC. Its translation: CASSYLGGSYNEQFF.

This sequence joins TRBV5-1 and TRBJ2-1, with D unclear. The CDR3 runs to 14 residues. Trimming took off 0 bases at V and 8 bases at J, with 12 bases between the two ends. Germline lookup yields CDR1 SGHRS and CDR2 YFSETQ. The CDR3 DNA is TGCGCCAGCAGCTTGGAGTCTCAGAGCGATGAGCAGTTCTTC. Encoded protein: CASSLESQSDEQFF.

The V gene is TRBV6-5, the J gene TRBJ1-2; TRBD1 agrees at 7 bases. The CDR3 spans 14 residues. Germline trimming cut 6 bases from V and 4 bases from J; bases unmatched to any gene: 8. The germline gives CDR1 MNHEY, CDR2 SVGAGI. CDR3 coding DNA: TGTGCCAGCAGCCTAGGGACAGCCCTCTATGGCTACACCTTC. This sequence encodes CASSLGTALYGYTF.

Only a few counts were recorded for this clone. The chain links TRBV6-5 to TRBJ2-2, with 15 bases matching TRBD2. This CDR3 is 15 amino acids long. J was trimmed by 10 bases and V by 5 bases; bases with no gene match: 5. The germline V gene encodes CDR1 MNHEY and CDR2 SVGAGI. CDR3 DNA: TGTGCCAGCAGTCGGGGGACTAGCGGGAGGAAGGAGCTGTTTTTT. Amino acids: CASSRGTSGRKELFF.

The V gene is TRBV9, the J gene TRBJ2-1, with TRBD1 matching over 8 bases. J was trimmed by 7 bases and V by 4 bases; bases with no gene match: 7. This CDR3 has 14 amino acids. Germline loops: CDR1 SGDLS, CDR2 YYNGEE. DNA for the CDR3: TGTGCCAGCAGCAATAAAAACAGGGGGAATGAGCAGTTCTTC. This translates into CASSNKNRGNEQFF. The full variable domain, with the rest looked up from reference TRBV9 and TRBJ2-1, is DSGVTQTPKHLITATGQRVTLRCSPRSGDLSVYWYQQSLDQGLQFLIQYYNGEERAKGNILERFSAQQFPDLHSELNLSSLELGDSALYFCASSNKNRGNEQFFGPGTRLTVL.

V gene TRBV6-5 combines with J gene TRBJ1-6, with no clear D. The CDR3 is made up of 16 amino acids. Germline V gene lookup returns CDR1 MNHEY and CDR2 SVGAGI. Trimming cost V 0 bases and J 0 bases, with 6 bases left between them. The chain's CDR3 is CASSYSMSSYNSPLHF. The CDR3 bases are TGTGCCAGCAGTTACTCGATGAGCTCCTATAATTCACCCCTCCACTTT.

This clone was seen only a few times. The gene calls are TRBV3-1 (or the pseudogene TRBV3-2) and TRBJ1-3, with D hard to call. Germline V gene data show CDR1 as LGHDT and CDR2 as YNNKEL (reference sequence). The CDR3 is 15 residues long. Trimming removed 0 bases at V and 4 bases at J, with 10 bases between. In nucleotides, the CDR3 is TGTGCCAGCAGCCAAGATCAGAGGTACGGAAACACCATATATTTT. Translating it yields CASSQDQRYGNTIYF.

The chain joins TRBV4-3 to TRBJ2-1; tentative D call: TRBD2 (5 bases). The CDR3 sequence is 14 residues long. CDR1 LGHNA and CDR2 YSLEER come from the germline V gene. Trimming cost V 0 bases and J 4 bases, with 7 bases left between them. The CDR3, as DNA: TGCGCCAGCAGCCAAGAGACGGGATACAATGAGCAGTTCTTC. It encodes CASSQETGYNEQFF.